Listed here are 17 T cell receptor beta chains from one sample, sequenced in a study of blood T cell repertoires in COVID-19 (dated by TCRdb to 2020 to 2021). Libraries were prepared through the immunoSEQ multiplex PCR assay. The immuneACCESS repertoire file appears here via TCRdb, limited to in-frame rearrangements. These files lack a portion of the clones; in checked studies, under half of the deficit traces to unresolved V genes, and the cause of the others is not known. In all, the sample holds approximately 200,000 clones, and over 80% of those were seen once. The ten largest clones add up to 5.1% of the sample. Sequencing was done on a sample of peripheral blood. All receptors derive from a human donor in a cohort sampled during active COVID-19.

The chain joins TRBV19 to TRBJ2-6, with D maybe TRBD1 (5 bases). In germline, CDR1 is LNHDA, CDR2 SQIVND (reference sequence). V was pared by 3 bases and J by 4 bases, with 10 bases between. This CDR3 contains 15 residues. The CDR3 spells CASSISGLGANVLTF. Here the CDR3 DNA reads TGTGCCAGTAGTATTTCAGGGTTGGGGGCCAACGTCCTGACTTTC.

The chain joins TRBV11-3 to TRBJ2-7; a weak D match, TRBD1 (5 bases). Trimming stripped 2 bases from V and 2 bases from J, with 13 bases between. The CDR3 totals 15 residues. The germline V gene has CDR1 SGHNT and CDR2 YENEEA. Here the CDR3 reads CASSLLPGLTYEQYF. The CDR3 DNA reads as TGTGCCAGCAGCTTACTTCCAGGGCTTACCTACGAGCAGTACTTC.

The chain couples TRBV5-4 to TRBJ2-7; 9 bases map to TRBD1. Germline trimming cut 1 base from V and 4 bases from J; bases unmatched to any gene: 3. The CDR3 loop spans 14 amino acids. Per germline, CDR1 SGHNT and CDR2 YYREEE (reference sequence). The CDR3 reads CASSLQQGAYEQYF. CDR3 DNA sequence: TGTGCCAGCAGCTTGCAACAGGGGGCTTACGAGCAGTACTTC.

V and J are TRBV5-1 and TRBJ2-6, with 8 bases identical to TRBD1. J was trimmed by 2 bases and V by 1 base; bases with no gene match: 2. Germline V gene sequence: CDR1 SGHRS, CDR2 YFSETQ. The CDR3 has 16 amino acids. The CDR3 sequence is CASSLFRGPGANVLTF. DNA of the CDR3: TGCGCCAGCAGCTTGTTCAGGGGGCCTGGGGCCAACGTCCTGACTTTC.

The chain links TRBV5-1 to TRBJ1-2; D unclear. Between the trimmed V and J ends, which lost 0 bases and 6 bases, there was a span of 9 bases. CDR1 and CDR2 from the germline V gene are SGHRS and YFSETQ. The CDR3 runs to 13 residues. CDR3 in DNA: TGCGCCAGCAGCTTGGGGCAGGTAGATGGCTACACCTTC. This sequence encodes CASSLGQVDGYTF. Drawing the rest from reference TRBV5-1 and TRBJ1-2, the complete variable domain is KAGVTQTPRYLIKTRGQQVTLSCSPISGHRSVSWYQQTPGQGLQFLFEYFSETQRNKGNFPGRFSGRQFSNSRSEMNVSTLELGDSALYLCASSLGQVDGYTFGSGTRLTVV.

The chain employs TRBV27 and TRBJ2-5; D perhaps matches TRBD1 (5 bases). V lost 4 bases to trimming and J lost 7 bases, with 7 bases between them. Germline lookup yields CDR1 MNHEY and CDR2 SMNVEV (reference sequence). The CDR3 is 11 residues long. The CDR3 DNA sequence: TGTGCCAGCAGTTCTAGGGGGACCCAGTACTTC. It is translated as CASSSRGTQYF.

The chain carries TRBV9 and TRBJ2-7; 10 bases map to TRBD1. This CDR3 is built from 12 residues. Germline-derived CDR1 and CDR2 are SGDLS and YYNGEE. With V trimmed by 7 bases and J by 6 bases, 4 bases remained unmatched. The CDR3 sequence is CASGRTGGEQYF. The CDR3 region has the DNA TGTGCCAGCGGGAGGACAGGGGGCGAGCAGTACTTC.

The chain links TRBV28 to TRBJ2-5, with 11 bases identical to TRBD2. The CDR3 runs 15 residues. The trim removed 6 bases at V and 3 bases at J, leaving 6 bases unmatched. The V gene's germline CDR1 is MDHEN and CDR2 SYDVKM. This chain's CDR3 is CASSHSGLAEETQYF. The CDR3 DNA is TGTGCCAGCAGCCACTCGGGACTAGCGGAAGAGACCCAGTACTTC.

The chain uses TRBV5-1 and TRBJ2-7; TRBD1 is a possible D gene (5 bases). V lost 2 bases to trimming and J lost 3 bases, with 15 bases between them. The CDR3 is 15 amino acids. Germline V gives CDR1 SGHRS, CDR2 YFSETQ. CDR3 nucleotide sequence: TGCGCCAGCAGCTTCTCTGGGGCGCCAGGCTACGAGCAGTACTTC. Residues: CASSFSGAPGYEQYF. Full variable domain (remainder filled in from reference TRBV5-1 and TRBJ2-7): KAGVTQTPRYLIKTRGQQVTLSCSPISGHRSVSWYQQTPGQGLQFLFEYFSETQRNKGNFPGRFSGRQFSNSRSEMNVSTLELGDSALYLCASSFSGAPGYEQYFGPGTRLTVT.

V gene TRBV18 combines with J gene TRBJ1-3, with D hard to call. The CDR3 has 15 amino acids. V gave up 1 base and J gave up 0 bases, with 7 bases separating them. Germline-derived CDR1 and CDR2 are KGHSH and LQKENI. In DNA form, the CDR3 reads TGTGCCAGCTCACCACGTGCCGGCTCTGGAAACACCATATATTTT. Its translation is CASSPRAGSGNTIYF.

V is TRBV30 and J is TRBJ1-2; 7 bases match TRBD1. This CDR3 comprises 13 residues. CDR1 is GTSNPN, CDR2 SVGIG, per germline (reference sequence). Trimming removed 0 bases from V and 7 bases from J; junction bases left unmatched: 5. The CDR3 region is CAWSVPPGGGYTF. CDR3 coding DNA: TGTGCCTGGAGTGTACCCCCAGGGGGTGGCTACACCTTC.

This sequence joins TRBV4-2 and TRBJ2-7, with TRBD2 as a possible D gene (6 bases). Germline values: CDR1 LGHNA, CDR2 YNFKEQ. The V and J ends lost 2 bases and 2 bases respectively, with 13 bases between them. The CDR3 contains 15 residues. CDR3 DNA: TGTGCCAGCAGCCAAAGAGGTAGCGGAGCCTACGAGCAGTACTTC. This gives the protein CASSQRGSGAYEQYF.

This clone has just a few counts. The chain couples TRBV7-9 to TRBJ1-1, with 9 bases fitting TRBD1. The CDR3 is 14 amino acids. The germline V gene encodes CDR1 SEHNR and CDR2 FQNEAQ (reference sequence). The junction had 5 bases not matched to a gene; V was cut back by 5 bases and J by 4 bases. Written as DNA, the CDR3 is TGTGCCAGCAGCCCACAGGGGGCGCTCACTGAAGCTTTCTTT. Its translation is CASSPQGALTEAFF.

The V call is TRBV6-2 or TRBV6-3, the J call TRBJ2-7; 11 nucleotides line up with TRBD2. J was trimmed by 7 bases and V by 7 bases; bases with no gene match: 12. Germline V lookup: CDR1 MNHEY, CDR2 SVGEGT. CDR3 length: 15 residues. CDR3 DNA sequence: TGTGCCAGCACCCCCTCACTAGCGGGAGCAGGGGAGCAGTACTTC. This sequence encodes CASTPSLAGAGEQYF.

The J gene is TRBJ1-6, the V gene TRBV7-2, with D tentatively TRBD1 (6 bases). The CDR3 has 14 amino acids. Germline loops: CDR1 SGHTA, CDR2 FQGNSA. Trimming took 6 bases from V and 5 from J, leaving 11 bases between them. The CDR3 nucleotides read TGTGCCAGCAGTTTGGGGGCCCATAATTCACCCCTCCACTTT. Its protein product is CASSLGAHNSPLHF. Looking up the rest from reference TRBV7-2 and TRBJ1-6 gives the full variable domain: GAGVSQSPSNKVTEKGKDVELRCDPISGHTALYWYRQSLGQGLEFLIYFQGNSAPDKSGLPSDRFSAERTGGSVSTLTIQRTQQEDSAVYLCASSLGAHNSPLHFGNGTRLTVT.

The J gene is TRBJ1-5, the V gene TRBV7-2, with 7 positions matching TRBD1. The V and J ends lost 5 bases and 0 bases, in that order; junction bases with no gene match: 4. In germline, CDR1 is SGHTA, CDR2 FQGNSA. The CDR3 runs to 15 residues. The CDR3 is CASSPRQGSNQPQHF. Written as DNA, the CDR3 is TGTGCCAGCAGCCCAAGACAGGGTAGCAATCAGCCCCAGCATTTT.

The chain is built from TRBV6-5 and TRBJ1-1; 7 bases align to TRBD1. CDR3 length: 14 residues. Trimming cost V 8 bases and J 0 bases; bases outside gene matches: 6. The germline CDR1 and CDR2 sequences are MNHEY and SVGAGI. This CDR3 is CASFGTALNTEAFF. DNA of the CDR3: TGTGCCAGCTTTGGGACAGCCCTGAACACTGAAGCTTTCTTT.